This TCR beta chain is from a study of blood T cells in healthy people across ages (dated by TCRdb to the mid-2010s). General notes on the study: In model experiments, roughly one uniquely barcoded TCR beta cDNA molecule per two T cells was captured by template switching. To avoid experimental bias, donors of different ages were randomly spread across the sequencing lanes. The study analyzed two additional independent replicas of 1 million unique cDNA reads from the same blood draw for two donors, one aged 18 to 30 and one aged 80 or older. Donors were grouped into four age groups: young (average roughly 16 years), middle-aged (around 39), aged (about 60) and long-lived (around 80). Age-related changes in TCR beta repertoire diversity were measured in the study by deep sequencing normalized with unique cDNA molecular identifiers.

From cysteine to phenylalanine, the CDR3 is 17 amino acids long. The DNA shown is the 51-base CDR3, in frame from base 1. According to the germline V gene, CDR1 reads KGHSH and CDR2 reads LQKENI. Germline trimming: 3 bases from V, 6 bases from J; junction bases outside gene matches: 13. The library was obtained by 5' RACE. Data came from an Illumina HiSeq 2500. A second PCR of 7 to 11 cycles was run with a J-beta primer mix and a sample-barcoded 5' primer. A unique molecular identifier was introduced onto each TCR beta cDNA molecule by a template-switch 5' adaptor carrying 12 random nucleotides. At least 2.5 million CDR3-containing paired-end reads were obtained from each sample. All of the RNA was converted into first-strand cDNA using the Mint cDNA synthesis kit, with a TRBC-specific oligonucleotide serving as the primer. Following uracil-DNA glycosylase treatment, a first 18-cycle PCR with universal primers M1SS and BC2_uni_R was performed on all cDNA. The authors processed their data as follows. Each sample was normalized by randomly selecting 1 million high-quality reads, each carrying a distinct molecular identifier. Instead of being binned into consensus sequences, reads that shared molecular identifiers were thrown out. MiTCR, with a Q25 quality threshold and the strictest error-elimination algorithm, was used for CDR3 identification, clonotype clustering and error correction. A nonparametric unseen species model with Euler transformation was used to estimate lower-bound total TCR beta diversity. In TCRdb, the public reads were trimmed at Q25 with fastp and aligned with MiXCR, with productive beta chains retained. Merged by CDR3 protein, the rows form single entries marked with the most common genes and DNA. In this record, the V and J calls reflect TCRdb's handling and not the investigators' own analysis. Within this sample are about 750,000 distinct CDR3 sequences, with roughly 53% of them counted one time only. The ten largest clones take up approximately 40% of the sample.

The donors were roughly 40 Caucasian individuals from Russia, aged 6 to 90 years, who were systemically healthy. About 10 milliliters of peripheral blood were drawn from each donor into EDTA-treated Vacutainer tubes. Ficoll-Paque density-gradient centrifugation was used to isolate PBMCs, with at least 6 million obtained per sample. Total RNA, at least 6 micrograms per sample, was extracted from PBMCs with Trizol reagent. Naive CD45RAhigh/CD27high T cell percentages were measured by flow cytometry on a PBMC aliquot from every donor. Beyond this particular receptor, the publication reports: Estimates of total diversity based on one million sequenced T cells were considered lower bounds and underestimates. Because donor CMV infection status was unknown, age-related changes in expanded clonotypes were potentially confounded. The percentage of naive T cells measured by flow cytometry correlated strongly with observed TCR beta diversity. Observed TCR beta diversity per million T cells fell roughly linearly with age, and a significant reduction was already apparent by age roughly 40. Bulk unsorted PBMC profiling prevented conclusive comparison of naive and antigen-experienced compartments. The long-lived group showed more naive CD4+ T cells, fewer expanded clones and increased TCR diversity than the aged group, suggesting age selection.

In the case of this clonotype: Its cognate antigen has yet to be identified. Per-nucleotide qualities are absent, and no much larger clonotype sits a single base away.

What was sequenced was blood. The sequence derives from a man older than 75 in good health. Here the chain combines TRBV18 and TRBJ2-1; TRBD2 matches 8 bases in the middle. The CDR3 reads CASSPNAGAGVGNEQFF. The sequence in DNA is TGTGCCAGCTCACCCAACGCCGGAGCGGGAGTAGGCAATGAGCAGTTCTTC.